The clone carrying this T cell receptor beta chain has a handful of counts. The junction had 2 bases not matched to a gene; V was cut back by 0 bases and J by 3 bases. This CDR3 has 14 residues. CDR1 and CDR2 (germline): GTSNPN, SVGIG (reference sequence). Amplification used 60 Vbeta primers and 13 Jbeta primers. Sequenced by immunoSEQ multiplex PCR; TCRdb stores in-frame clones only, minus some. The sample carries around 230,000 clones, around 79% recorded once. This record comes from a study of cytomegalovirus exposure and HLA in healthy donors. This receptor was identified in a male donor in good health and CMV-seronegative. This sequence joins TRBV30 and TRBJ2-7; 10 nucleotides line up with TRBD1. The sample was PBMCs. CDR3 sequence (DNA): TGTGCCTGGAGTGTAGGGGACAGGGGCTACGAGCAGTACTTC. As protein: CAWSVGDRGYEQYF.